These T cell receptor beta chains were read from a single sample in a study of blood T cell repertoires in COVID-19. Using immunoSEQ multiplex PCR, the repertoire was profiled, and TCRdb retains in-frame clones only, with some absent. The sample records over 150,000 clones, roughly 88% being singletons. Sequenced: peripheral blood. These receptors were taken from a woman in her fifties or sixties with acute or convalescent COVID-19. The CDR3 runs from the conserved cysteine through the conserved F or W. Size is stated for part of the rows, as once, few or many counts, or as a class when the clone is expanded.

J gene,clone size,V gene,CDR3 protein
TRBJ2-5,NA,TRBV9,CASSVVGSGGEKETQYF
TRBJ2-2,NA,TRBV7-2,CASSLVAPTGELFF
TRBJ2-3,NA,TRBV18,CASSPAGAGRDTQYF
TRBJ2-7,NA,TRBV4-1,CASSQGLGSVYEQYF
TRBJ1-1,NA,TRBV4-1,CASSQDGVDRGEAFF
TRBJ1-4,NA,TRBV3-1/TRBV3-2,CASRLSGKGEKLFF
TRBJ2-7,NA,TRBV5-4,CASSPRIGTGVVYEQYF
TRBJ2-2,NA,TRBV13,CASSGLAGGNTGELFF
TRBJ2-7,NA,TRBV7-9,CASSLEGGRGYEQYF
TRBJ1-2,NA,TRBV27,CASSLSVSGGGYGYTF
TRBJ1-2,once,TRBV7-2,CASSPGTGSNYGYTF
TRBJ2-5,NA,TRBV18,CASSPGLEETQYF
TRBJ1-1,NA,TRBV3-1/TRBV3-2,CASSQGPRENTEAFF
TRBJ1-2,NA,TRBV7-3,CASSLTAGIQSYGYTF
TRBJ1-5,once,TRBV6-1,CASSERVPPQHF
TRBJ1-5,few,TRBV7-2,CASSLGGSQPQHF